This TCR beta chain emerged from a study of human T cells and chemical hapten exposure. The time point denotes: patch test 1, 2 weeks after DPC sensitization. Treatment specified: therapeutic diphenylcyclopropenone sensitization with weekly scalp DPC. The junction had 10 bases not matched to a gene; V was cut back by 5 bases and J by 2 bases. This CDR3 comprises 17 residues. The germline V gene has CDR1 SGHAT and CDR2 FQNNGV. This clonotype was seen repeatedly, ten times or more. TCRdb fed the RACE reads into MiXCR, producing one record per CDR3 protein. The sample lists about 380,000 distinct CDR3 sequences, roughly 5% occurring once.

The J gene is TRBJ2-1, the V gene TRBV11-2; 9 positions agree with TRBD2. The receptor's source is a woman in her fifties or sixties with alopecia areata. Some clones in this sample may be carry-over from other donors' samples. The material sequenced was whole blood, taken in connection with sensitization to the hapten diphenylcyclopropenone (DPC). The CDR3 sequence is CASSTQASGVPYNEQFF. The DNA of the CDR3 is TGTGCCAGCAGCACTCAGGCTAGCGGGGTGCCCTACAATGAGCAGTTCTTC.